This record covers a single T cell receptor beta chain. This CDR3 spans 14 amino acids. V was pared by 1 base and J by 2 bases, with 9 bases between. Germline CDR1 and CDR2: LGHDT and YNNKEL (reference sequence). These data originate in a study of blood T cell repertoires in COVID-19. TCRdb's copy holds only in-frame clones and misses some; the assay was immunoSEQ multiplex PCR. This table has 200,000 to 250,000 clones, around 82% appearing once. Sequencing used peripheral blood. The receptor's source is a woman of 80 years or more with acute or convalescent COVID-19. The chain combines TRBV3-1 (or the pseudogene TRBV3-2) with TRBJ2-7, with TRBD2 as a possible D gene (5 bases). The CDR3 reads CASSQADGTYEQYF. CDR3 bases: TGTGCCAGCAGCCAAGCCGACGGGACCTACGAGCAGTACTTC.